Described below is a single TCR beta chain sequence and its context. These data originate in a study of T cell changes during pregnancy in multiple sclerosis. This CDR3 spans 17 amino acids. Germline CDR1 and CDR2: SGHNT and YENEEA. Unmatched junction bases numbered 8, after V lost 1 base and J lost 0 bases. Assay: immunoSEQ multiplex PCR; the TCRdb copy retains only in-frame clones and omits some. The sample shows under 85,000 clones, more than 85% of them seen only once. Sequencing used CD4+ T cells from peripheral blood mononuclear cells, obtained in the third trimester of pregnancy. The sequence was obtained from a female donor in good health, enrolled as a control in a pregnancy study. The chain couples TRBV11-3 to TRBJ1-1, with 7 bases matching TRBD1. CDR3 sequence: CASSLGGTAFMNTEAFF. For the CDR3, the DNA is TGTGCCAGCAGCTTAGGTGGGACAGCCTTTATGAACACTGAAGCTTTCTTT.